The rows below give T cell receptor beta chains drawn from one sample of a study of blood T cell repertoires in COVID-19. Assay used: immunoSEQ multiplex PCR; TCRdb lists only in-frame clones, some missing. The sample has a few hundred thousand clones; more than 90% are singletons. The sequencing sample was made of peripheral blood. These receptors all stem from a person under 35 with COVID-19, enrolled during active disease. Each CDR3 is given with its conserved first and last residue. The order of the fields is CDR3 DNA, CDR3 protein, J gene, clone size, V gene, D gene. The D gene is left open where the match is weak. Not every row has a clone size; where given, it reads once, few, many or a size class.

cdr3_nt: TGTGCCTCCGAGGACAGGGGCTACAATGAGCAGTTCTTC
cdr3_aa: CASEDRGYNEQFF
j_call: TRBJ2-1
clone_size: .
v_call: TRBV19
d_call: TRBD1

cdr3_nt: TGTGCAAGTCGCTTAGCGGACAGCCCGATAGCCAAAAACATTCAGTACTTC
cdr3_aa: CASRLADSPIAKNIQYF
j_call: TRBJ2-4
clone_size: once
v_call: TRBV12-2
d_call: .

cdr3_nt: TGTGCCAGCAGCCGGACTAGCGGTTACAATGAGCAGTTCTTC
cdr3_aa: CASSRTSGYNEQFF
j_call: TRBJ2-1
clone_size: .
v_call: TRBV7-3
d_call: TRBD2

cdr3_nt: TGTGCCAGCAGCGACCGACAGTCGTACCAAGAGACCCAGTACTTC
cdr3_aa: CASSDRQSYQETQYF
j_call: TRBJ2-5
clone_size: once
v_call: TRBV9
d_call: .

cdr3_nt: TGCAGTGGTGAGGGCGGGGTCGGCTACACCTTC
cdr3_aa: CSGEGGVGYTF
j_call: TRBJ1-2
clone_size: .
v_call: TRBV20-1
d_call: .

cdr3_nt: TGTGCCAGCAGCTTAATCAGTGGACAGGGTAGCTATGGCTACACCTTC
cdr3_aa: CASSLISGQGSYGYTF
j_call: TRBJ1-2
clone_size: .
v_call: TRBV11-2
d_call: TRBD1

cdr3_nt: TGCGCCACCCGGGTAAACACCGGGGAGCTGTTTTTT
cdr3_aa: CATRVNTGELFF
j_call: TRBJ2-2
clone_size: .
v_call: TRBV5-1
d_call: .

cdr3_nt: TGTGCCAACACCAGGGTGGCCTACAATGAGCAGTTCTTC
cdr3_aa: CANTRVAYNEQFF
j_call: TRBJ2-1
clone_size: once
v_call: TRBV2
d_call: .

cdr3_nt: TGTGCCACCAGTGTGTCGGGGAGCTCCTACAATGAGCAGTTCTTC
cdr3_aa: CATSVSGSSYNEQFF
j_call: TRBJ2-1
clone_size: .
v_call: TRBV24-1
d_call: .

cdr3_nt: TGTGCCAGCAGCGTAGTAGCGACCGACTACACAGATACGCAGTATTTT
cdr3_aa: CASSVVATDYTDTQYF
j_call: TRBJ2-3
clone_size: .
v_call: TRBV9
d_call: .

cdr3_nt: TGTGCCAGCTCACCAGCAACGGGGTCCCCTGATAGCGAAAAACTGTTTTTT
cdr3_aa: CASSPATGSPDSEKLFF
j_call: TRBJ1-4
clone_size: once
v_call: TRBV18
d_call: .

cdr3_nt: TGTGCCAGCAGCCGGACTAGCGGGAGTACTGAGCAGTTCTTC
cdr3_aa: CASSRTSGSTEQFF
j_call: TRBJ2-1
clone_size: .
v_call: TRBV5-6
d_call: TRBD2

cdr3_nt: TGTGCCAGCAGCTCCTTAGGTACTACCAATGAGCAGTTCTTC
cdr3_aa: CASSSLGTTNEQFF
j_call: TRBJ2-1
clone_size: .
v_call: TRBV7-3
d_call: .

cdr3_nt: TGTGCCAGTCGGACAGGGGGCGGTAGTCAGCCCCAGCATTTT
cdr3_aa: CASRTGGGSQPQHF
j_call: TRBJ1-5
clone_size: .
v_call: TRBV19
d_call: TRBD1

cdr3_nt: TGTGCCAGCAGCCAAGGAATGACAGGACGGTTCGGGGAGCAGTACTTC
cdr3_aa: CASSQGMTGRFGEQYF
j_call: TRBJ2-7
clone_size: .
v_call: TRBV3-1/TRBV3-2
d_call: .

cdr3_nt: TGTGCCAGCAGTTTGAGCCTAGCGGGAGGAGATAGGCAGTACTTC
cdr3_aa: CASSLSLAGGDRQYF
j_call: TRBJ2-7
clone_size: .
v_call: TRBV27
d_call: TRBD2

cdr3_nt: TGTGCCAGCAGCTTAAGTGCGACAGGGGCAGACGAGCAGTACTTC
cdr3_aa: CASSLSATGADEQYF
j_call: TRBJ2-7
clone_size: .
v_call: TRBV7-2
d_call: TRBD1

cdr3_nt: TGTGCCAGCACCGACCCGGCAGGGTACTACGAGCAGTACTTC
cdr3_aa: CASTDPAGYYEQYF
j_call: TRBJ2-7
clone_size: .
v_call: TRBV2
d_call: .

cdr3_nt: TGTGCCAGTAGTATACGGACAGGGGGCACTGAAGCTTTCTTT
cdr3_aa: CASSIRTGGTEAFF
j_call: TRBJ1-1
clone_size: .
v_call: TRBV19
d_call: TRBD1

cdr3_nt: TGTGCCAGCAGCTTCAGACAGGGCCGGGGATTGGACTATGGCTACACCTTC
cdr3_aa: CASSFRQGRGLDYGYTF
j_call: TRBJ1-2
clone_size: .
v_call: TRBV11-2
d_call: TRBD1

cdr3_nt: TGCGCCAGCAGCTTGGGGCCGGGGAATCAGCCCCAGCATTTT
cdr3_aa: CASSLGPGNQPQHF
j_call: TRBJ1-5
clone_size: once
v_call: TRBV5-1
d_call: .

cdr3_nt: TGTGCCCGCCACCCGGCCAAGCGGGGGGTGTCCTACGAGCAGTACTTC
cdr3_aa: CARHPAKRGVSYEQYF
j_call: TRBJ2-7
clone_size: .
v_call: TRBV30
d_call: TRBD2

cdr3_nt: TGTGCCAGCAGCATACAGGGGGCAAATGAAAAACTGTTTTTT
cdr3_aa: CASSIQGANEKLFF
j_call: TRBJ1-4
clone_size: .
v_call: TRBV11-2
d_call: TRBD1

cdr3_nt: TGTGCCACCAGTGATCCTAGCGGGAGAGGGGACACCGGGGAGCTGTTTTTT
cdr3_aa: CATSDPSGRGDTGELFF
j_call: TRBJ2-2
clone_size: .
v_call: TRBV24-1
d_call: TRBD2

cdr3_nt: TGCGCCAGCAGCTTGGGAGGCACCTCGATCTCCTACAATGAGCAGTTCTTC
cdr3_aa: CASSLGGTSISYNEQFF
j_call: TRBJ2-1
clone_size: .
v_call: TRBV5-1
d_call: .

cdr3_nt: TGCGCCAGCAGCATACAGACAGGGTTAAGCGAGCAGTACTTC
cdr3_aa: CASSIQTGLSEQYF
j_call: TRBJ2-7
clone_size: once
v_call: TRBV5-1
d_call: TRBD1

cdr3_nt: TGTGCCAGCAGCCTTGGGACTAGCGGCTCCTACGAGCAGTACTTC
cdr3_aa: CASSLGTSGSYEQYF
j_call: TRBJ2-7
clone_size: .
v_call: TRBV3-1/TRBV3-2
d_call: TRBD2

cdr3_nt: TGCGCCAGCAGCGGAGGGACTAGCGGGGACTACAATGAGCAGTTCTTC
cdr3_aa: CASSGGTSGDYNEQFF
j_call: TRBJ2-1
clone_size: .
v_call: TRBV5-1
d_call: TRBD2

cdr3_nt: TGTGCCAGCAGCTTGTTTCAGGGGATGAACACTGAAGCTTTCTTT
cdr3_aa: CASSLFQGMNTEAFF
j_call: TRBJ1-1
clone_size: once
v_call: TRBV5-6
d_call: .

cdr3_nt: TGCAGCGTTGAGGGGACTTCAAACTCCTACGAGCAGTACTTC
cdr3_aa: CSVEGTSNSYEQYF
j_call: TRBJ2-7
clone_size: .
v_call: TRBV29-1
d_call: .

cdr3_nt: TGTGCCAGCAGTTTCAGGGGGCAAGAGACCCAGTACTTC
cdr3_aa: CASSFRGQETQYF
j_call: TRBJ2-5
clone_size: .
v_call: TRBV28
d_call: TRBD1

cdr3_nt: TGCAGCGTTGAAGACGAGGGATTCACCGGGGAGCTGTTTTTT
cdr3_aa: CSVEDEGFTGELFF
j_call: TRBJ2-2
clone_size: .
v_call: TRBV29-1
d_call: .

cdr3_nt: TGTGCCACCCGTGGGAGAGTCGACGAGCAGTACTTC
cdr3_aa: CATRGRVDEQYF
j_call: TRBJ2-7
clone_size: .
v_call: TRBV6-5
d_call: .

cdr3_nt: TGCGCCAGCAGCTTGGAGCAAACTAATGAAAAACTGTTTTTT
cdr3_aa: CASSLEQTNEKLFF
j_call: TRBJ1-4
clone_size: .
v_call: TRBV5-1
d_call: .

cdr3_nt: TGCAGCGTCGGACAGCAATCGAACACTGAAGCTTTCTTT
cdr3_aa: CSVGQQSNTEAFF
j_call: TRBJ1-1
clone_size: .
v_call: TRBV29-1
d_call: .

cdr3_nt: TGTGCCAGCAGCTCTAAACTAGCCCCCCAAGAGACCCAGTACTTC
cdr3_aa: CASSSKLAPQETQYF
j_call: TRBJ2-5
clone_size: .
v_call: TRBV13
d_call: .

cdr3_nt: TGCAGCGTCTCCGGGACAGGGAGTAATCAGCCCCAGCATTTT
cdr3_aa: CSVSGTGSNQPQHF
j_call: TRBJ1-5
clone_size: .
v_call: TRBV29-1
d_call: TRBD1

cdr3_nt: TGTGCCAGCAGCTTAGGCGGACTAGCGGCCTACGAGCAGTACTTC
cdr3_aa: CASSLGGLAAYEQYF
j_call: TRBJ2-7
clone_size: .
v_call: TRBV7-2
d_call: TRBD2

cdr3_nt: TGTGCCACCCTGGTGGCGGAGCGGGAGGGCCTCGGTAACGAGCAGTACTTC
cdr3_aa: CATLVAEREGLGNEQYF
j_call: TRBJ2-7
clone_size: .
v_call: TRBV25-1
d_call: TRBD2

cdr3_nt: TGTGCCACCAGTGACAGGGGGCAAAAGACGGATGAGCAGTTCTTC
cdr3_aa: CATSDRGQKTDEQFF
j_call: TRBJ2-1
clone_size: .
v_call: TRBV24-1
d_call: TRBD1

cdr3_nt: TGTGCCAGCCTAGGCAGCGGAGCCGGGGAGCTGTTTTTT
cdr3_aa: CASLGSGAGELFF
j_call: TRBJ2-2
clone_size: .
v_call: TRBV7-9
d_call: .

cdr3_nt: TGTGCCAGCAGCAAAACCCGCCGCAGTATCCCCTCATACGAGCAGTACTTC
cdr3_aa: CASSKTRRSIPSYEQYF
j_call: TRBJ2-7
clone_size: .
v_call: TRBV21-1
d_call: .

cdr3_nt: TGTGCCAGCAGCCAAGATCGCTCGGGACTAAGCAACTACGAGCAGTACTTC
cdr3_aa: CASSQDRSGLSNYEQYF
j_call: TRBJ2-7
clone_size: .
v_call: TRBV3-1/TRBV3-2
d_call: TRBD2

cdr3_nt: TGTGCCAGCAGCAGGGACAGGGGCTCCTACGAGCAGTACTTC
cdr3_aa: CASSRDRGSYEQYF
j_call: TRBJ2-7
clone_size: .
v_call: TRBV2
d_call: TRBD1